A selection of T cell receptor beta chains follows, all from one sample in a study of cytomegalovirus exposure and HLA in healthy donors. Profiled with immunoSEQ multiplex PCR; TCRdb holds only in-frame clones, not every one. The sample has around 97,000 clones; around 79% are singletons. Source material: PBMCs. The receptors stem from a man over 45 in good health and CMV-seropositive. Each CDR3 is given with its conserved first and last residue. A D gene is named only where the DNA matches it firmly. Some rows mark clone size as missing; the rest say once, few, many or name a class of expanded clone.

clone size: -; J gene: TRBJ2-1; D gene: TRBD2; V gene: TRBV7-2; CDR3 protein: CASSLWTSGNEQFF; CDR3 DNA: TGTGCCAGCAGCTTGTGGACTAGCGGCAATGAGCAGTTCTTC
clone size: many; J gene: TRBJ2-7; D gene: TRBD2; V gene: TRBV7-8; CDR3 protein: CASSLELAGGDEQYF; CDR3 DNA: TGTGCCAGCAGCTTAGAACTAGCGGGAGGTGACGAGCAGTACTTC
clone size: -; J gene: TRBJ2-3; D gene: -; V gene: TRBV5-4; CDR3 protein: CASRETINTDTQYF; CDR3 DNA: TGTGCCAGCAGGGAGACTATAAACACAGATACGCAGTATTTT
clone size: few; J gene: TRBJ2-5; D gene: -; V gene: TRBV7-3; CDR3 protein: CASSETGRETQYF; CDR3 DNA: TGTGCCAGCAGCGAAACGGGGAGGGAGACCCAGTACTTC
clone size: few; J gene: TRBJ1-2; D gene: TRBD1; V gene: TRBV27; CDR3 protein: CASSLVSGGVYGYTF; CDR3 DNA: TGTGCCAGCAGTTTAGTTTCAGGGGGCGTTTATGGCTACACCTTC
clone size: few; J gene: TRBJ2-7; D gene: -; V gene: TRBV4-3; CDR3 protein: CASSEGGGGDYEQYF; CDR3 DNA: TGCGCCAGCAGCGAAGGGGGGGGAGGTGACTACGAGCAGTACTTC
clone size: -; J gene: TRBJ2-1; D gene: -; V gene: TRBV2; CDR3 protein: CASSDFGRTTSYNEQFF; CDR3 DNA: TGTGCCAGCAGTGATTTTGGACGGACAACATCCTACAATGAGCAGTTCTTC
clone size: -; J gene: TRBJ2-1; D gene: TRBD2; V gene: TRBV30; CDR3 protein: CAWSGSGSGRSNEQFF; CDR3 DNA: TGTGCCTGGAGCGGGTCGGGTAGCGGGAGGAGTAATGAGCAGTTCTTC
clone size: -; J gene: TRBJ2-1; D gene: TRBD2; V gene: TRBV19; CDR3 protein: CASRALAGSSYNEQFF; CDR3 DNA: TGTGCCAGTAGGGCCTTAGCGGGAAGCTCCTACAATGAGCAGTTCTTC
clone size: -; J gene: TRBJ1-5; D gene: -; V gene: TRBV7-9; CDR3 protein: CASSREGGQPQHF; CDR3 DNA: TGTGCCAGCAGTCGAGAAGGGGGACAGCCCCAGCATTTT
clone size: -; J gene: TRBJ2-4; D gene: -; V gene: TRBV5-4; CDR3 protein: CASSFSPGVQNIQYF; CDR3 DNA: TGTGCCAGCAGTTTTTCCCCAGGGGTCCAAAACATTCAGTACTTC
clone size: -; J gene: TRBJ1-2; D gene: -; V gene: TRBV6-5; CDR3 protein: CASSYSYEGGYGYTF; CDR3 DNA: TGTGCCAGCAGTTACTCGTACGAAGGGGGCTATGGCTACACCTTC
clone size: -; J gene: TRBJ1-2; D gene: -; V gene: TRBV23-1; CDR3 protein: CASSQNTVYGYTF; CDR3 DNA: TGCGCCAGCAGTCAAAATACGGTCTATGGCTACACCTTC
clone size: -; J gene: TRBJ1-3; D gene: -; V gene: TRBV5-6; CDR3 protein: CASSSPPGNTIYF; CDR3 DNA: TGTGCCAGCAGCTCTCCCCCTGGAAACACCATATATTTT
clone size: once; J gene: TRBJ2-1; D gene: -; V gene: TRBV7-9; CDR3 protein: CSSSQPRQASSYNEQFF; CDR3 DNA: TGTTCCAGCAGCCAACCGAGACAGGCCAGCTCCTACAATGAGCAGTTCTTC
clone size: -; J gene: TRBJ2-7; D gene: -; V gene: TRBV6-1; CDR3 protein: CASSALLAYEQYF; CDR3 DNA: TGTGCCAGCAGTGCCCTACTAGCCTACGAGCAGTACTTC
clone size: -; J gene: TRBJ1-4; D gene: TRBD1; V gene: TRBV7-2; CDR3 protein: CASRGTGGNEKLFF; CDR3 DNA: TGTGCCAGCAGGGGGACAGGGGGGAATGAAAAACTGTTTTTT
clone size: -; J gene: TRBJ2-3; D gene: TRBD1; V gene: TRBV5-1; CDR3 protein: CASSPGTGGTDTQYF; CDR3 DNA: TGCGCCAGCAGCCCCGGGACAGGGGGCACAGATACGCAGTATTTT
clone size: -; J gene: TRBJ2-7; D gene: -; V gene: TRBV28; CDR3 protein: CASSLSIGEQYF; CDR3 DNA: TGTGCCAGCAGTTTGTCGATCGGGGAGCAGTACTTC
clone size: few; J gene: TRBJ1-5; D gene: -; V gene: TRBV19; CDR3 protein: CASSIRDSDNQPQHF; CDR3 DNA: TGTGCCAGTAGTATCCGGGACTCTGATAATCAGCCCCAGCATTTT
clone size: -; J gene: TRBJ2-1; D gene: -; V gene: TRBV6-5; CDR3 protein: CASGERASYNEQFF; CDR3 DNA: TGTGCCAGCGGCGAGCGGGCCTCCTACAATGAGCAGTTCTTC
clone size: -; J gene: TRBJ2-2; D gene: -; V gene: TRBV5-5; CDR3 protein: CASSWLGVGELFF; CDR3 DNA: TGTGCCAGCAGCTGGCTAGGGGTCGGGGAGCTGTTTTTT